This T cell receptor (beta chain) emerged from a study of cytomegalovirus exposure and HLA in healthy donors. About this clone itself: Antigen: not known.

Study-wide findings and caveats: What a later analysis showed was that several of the most significant clusters appeared linked to common viral pathogens.

V lost 8 bases, J lost 11 bases, and 7 bases stayed unmatched. CDR1 LNHDA and CDR2 SQIVND come from the germline V gene (reference sequence). This CDR3 region has 12 residues. Vbeta (60) and Jbeta (13) primers were used in the PCR. Some clones are missing from TCRdb's copy, which holds only in-frame ones; the method was immunoSEQ multiplex PCR. The data hold 85,000 to 130,000 clones, with roughly four fifths observed a single time. The TCR sequence derives from a man aged 45 to 65 in good health and CMV-seronegative. The rearrangement uses TRBV19 and TRBJ1-1; 11 bases are shared with TRBD1. The specimen sequenced was PBMCs. CDR3 coding DNA: TGTGCCAGTTCCGGGACAGGGGGTCATGCTTTCTTT. Its protein is CASSGTGGHAFF.